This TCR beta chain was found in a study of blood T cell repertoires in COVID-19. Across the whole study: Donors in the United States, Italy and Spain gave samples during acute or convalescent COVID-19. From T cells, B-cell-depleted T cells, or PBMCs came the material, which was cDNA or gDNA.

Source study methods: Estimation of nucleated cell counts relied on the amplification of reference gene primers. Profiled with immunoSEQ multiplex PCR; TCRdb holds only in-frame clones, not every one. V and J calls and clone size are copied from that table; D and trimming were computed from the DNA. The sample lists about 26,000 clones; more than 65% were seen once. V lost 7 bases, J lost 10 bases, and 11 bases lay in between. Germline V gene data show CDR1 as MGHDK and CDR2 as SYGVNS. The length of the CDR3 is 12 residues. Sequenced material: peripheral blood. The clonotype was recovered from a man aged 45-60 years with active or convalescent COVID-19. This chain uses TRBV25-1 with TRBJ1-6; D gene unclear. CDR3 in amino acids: CASTGVGSPLHF. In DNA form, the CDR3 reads TGTGCCAGCACCGGGGTAGGATCACCCCTCCACTTT.